The present TCR beta chain was sequenced within a study of cytomegalovirus exposure and HLA in healthy donors. This CDR3 has 19 residues. The junction had 8 bases not matched to a gene; V was cut back by 2 bases and J by 1 base. The germline V gene has CDR1 MNHGY and CDR2 SAAAGT. The PCR employed 60 Vbeta primers together with 13 Jbeta primers. Profiling relied on immunoSEQ multiplex PCR, and the TCRdb table lists in-frame clones only, not all of them. The profile shows 60,000 to 85,000 clones, more than 65% of them singletons. Sequencing used PBMCs. The rearrangement uses TRBV6-8 and TRBJ2-7; 16 bases align to TRBD2. This clonotype was sampled from a man between 70 and 80 years old in good health and CMV-seropositive. CDR3 in DNA: TGTGCCAGCAGTTACGGGCCGGGACTAGCGGGAGGGCCGTCCTACGAGCAGTACTTC. Amino acid sequence: CASSYGPGLAGGPSYEQYF.